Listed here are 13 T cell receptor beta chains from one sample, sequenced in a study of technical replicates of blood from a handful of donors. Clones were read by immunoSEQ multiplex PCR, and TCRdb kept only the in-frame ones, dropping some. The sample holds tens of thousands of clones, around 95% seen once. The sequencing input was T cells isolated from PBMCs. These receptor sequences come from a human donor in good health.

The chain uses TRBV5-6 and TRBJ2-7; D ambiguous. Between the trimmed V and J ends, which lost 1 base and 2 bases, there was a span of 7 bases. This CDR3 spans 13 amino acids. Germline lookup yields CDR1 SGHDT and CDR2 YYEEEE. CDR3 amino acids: CASSLNYPYEQYF. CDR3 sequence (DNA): TGTGCCAGCAGCTTGAACTATCCCTACGAGCAGTACTTC.

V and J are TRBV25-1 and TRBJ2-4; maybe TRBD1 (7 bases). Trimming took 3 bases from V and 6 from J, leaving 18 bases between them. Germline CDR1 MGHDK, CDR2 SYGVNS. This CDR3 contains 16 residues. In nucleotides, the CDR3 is TGTGCCAGCAGTGATGCTACAGGGGCGGGGAGAAACATTCAGTACTTC. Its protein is CASSDATGAGRNIQYF.

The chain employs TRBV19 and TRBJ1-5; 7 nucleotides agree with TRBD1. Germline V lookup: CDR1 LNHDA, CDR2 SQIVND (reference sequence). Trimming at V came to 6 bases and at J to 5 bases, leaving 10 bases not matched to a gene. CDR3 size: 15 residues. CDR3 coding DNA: TGTGCCAGTAGCCGGCAGGACAGGAGATATCAGCCCCAGCATTTT. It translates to CASSRQDRRYQPQHF.

The CDR3: CASSSQSGVRDEQFF. CDR3 in DNA: TGTGCCAGCAGTTCTCAATCGGGAGTCAGGGATGAGCAGTTCTTC. The rearrangement joins TRBV6-5 to TRBJ2-1, with D perhaps matching TRBD2 (6 bases). V lost 4 bases to trimming and J lost 8 bases, with 18 bases between them. CDR1 and CDR2 from the germline V gene are MNHEY and SVGAGI. The CDR3 extends over 15 amino acids.

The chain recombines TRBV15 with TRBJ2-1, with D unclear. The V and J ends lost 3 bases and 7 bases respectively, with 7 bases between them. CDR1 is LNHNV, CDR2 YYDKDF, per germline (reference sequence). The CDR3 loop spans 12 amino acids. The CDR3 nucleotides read TGTGCCACCAGCAGGCGCCTAAATGAGCAGTTCTTC. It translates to CATSRRLNEQFF.

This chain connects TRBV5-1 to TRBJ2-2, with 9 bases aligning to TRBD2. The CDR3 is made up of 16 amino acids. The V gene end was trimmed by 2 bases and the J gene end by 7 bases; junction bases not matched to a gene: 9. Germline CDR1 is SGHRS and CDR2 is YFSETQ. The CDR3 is CASSFGGRASHGELFF. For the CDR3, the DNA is TGCGCCAGCAGCTTTGGCGGGAGGGCCAGTCACGGGGAGCTGTTTTTT.

CDR3 in amino acids: CASSTPTGALTNGYTF. The DNA for the CDR3 is TGTGCCAGTAGTACCCCGACAGGAGCCCTTACAAATGGCTACACCTTC. The chain is built from TRBV19 and TRBJ1-2, with D perhaps matching TRBD1 (6 bases). This CDR3 is 16 amino acids long. Trimming removed 4 bases at V and 6 bases at J, with 21 bases between. CDR1 is LNHDA, CDR2 SQIVND, per germline (reference sequence). The full variable domain, completed using reference TRBV19 and TRBJ1-2, is DGGITQSPKYLFRKEGQNVTLSCEQNLNHDAMYWYRQDPGQGLRLIYYSQIVNDFQKGDIAEGYSVSREKKESFPLTVTSAQKNPTAFYLCASSTPTGALTNGYTFGSGTRLTVV.

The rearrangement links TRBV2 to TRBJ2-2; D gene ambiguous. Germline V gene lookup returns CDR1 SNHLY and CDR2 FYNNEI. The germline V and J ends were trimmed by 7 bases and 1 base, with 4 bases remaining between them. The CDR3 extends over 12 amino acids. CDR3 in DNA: TGTGCCAGCACTCGGAACACCGGGGAGCTGTTTTTT. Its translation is CASTRNTGELFF.

The CDR3: CATSRGANRAGYGYTF. CDR3 DNA: TGTGCCACCAGCAGGGGAGCAAACAGGGCGGGCTATGGCTACACCTTC. The chain is built from TRBV15 and TRBJ1-2; the D gene is possibly TRBD1 (6 bases). This CDR3 comprises 16 residues. CDR1 and CDR2 from the germline V gene are LNHNV and YYDKDF (reference sequence). V lost 3 bases and J 4 bases, leaving 18 bases between the germline ends.

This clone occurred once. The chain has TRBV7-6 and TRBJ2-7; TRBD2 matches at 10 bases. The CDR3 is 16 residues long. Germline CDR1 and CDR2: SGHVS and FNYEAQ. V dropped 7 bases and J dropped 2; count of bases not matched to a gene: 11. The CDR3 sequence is CASTLGGLAGAYEQYF. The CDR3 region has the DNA TGTGCCAGCACCCTCGGGGGGCTAGCGGGGGCCTACGAGCAGTACTTC.

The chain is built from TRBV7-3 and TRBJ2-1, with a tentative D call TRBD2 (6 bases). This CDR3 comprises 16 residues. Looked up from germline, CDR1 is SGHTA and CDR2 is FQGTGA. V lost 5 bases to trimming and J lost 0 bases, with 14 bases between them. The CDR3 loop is CASSLVSGSSYNEQFF. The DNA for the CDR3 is TGTGCCAGCAGCCTCGTTAGCGGTAGCTCCTACAATGAGCAGTTCTTC.

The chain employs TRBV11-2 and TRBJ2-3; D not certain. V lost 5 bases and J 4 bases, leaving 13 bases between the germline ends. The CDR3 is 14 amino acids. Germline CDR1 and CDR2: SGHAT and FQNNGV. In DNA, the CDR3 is TGTGCCAGCAGCCCCTCGGTTTCGGCAGATACGCAGTATTTT. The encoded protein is CASSPSVSADTQYF.

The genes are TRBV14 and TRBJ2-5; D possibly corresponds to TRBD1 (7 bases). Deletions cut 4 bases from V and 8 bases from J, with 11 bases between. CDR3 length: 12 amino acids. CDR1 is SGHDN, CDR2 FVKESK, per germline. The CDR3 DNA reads TGTGCCAGCAGCCCAGGGGGGCTTACCCAGTACTTC. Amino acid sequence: CASSPGGLTQYF.